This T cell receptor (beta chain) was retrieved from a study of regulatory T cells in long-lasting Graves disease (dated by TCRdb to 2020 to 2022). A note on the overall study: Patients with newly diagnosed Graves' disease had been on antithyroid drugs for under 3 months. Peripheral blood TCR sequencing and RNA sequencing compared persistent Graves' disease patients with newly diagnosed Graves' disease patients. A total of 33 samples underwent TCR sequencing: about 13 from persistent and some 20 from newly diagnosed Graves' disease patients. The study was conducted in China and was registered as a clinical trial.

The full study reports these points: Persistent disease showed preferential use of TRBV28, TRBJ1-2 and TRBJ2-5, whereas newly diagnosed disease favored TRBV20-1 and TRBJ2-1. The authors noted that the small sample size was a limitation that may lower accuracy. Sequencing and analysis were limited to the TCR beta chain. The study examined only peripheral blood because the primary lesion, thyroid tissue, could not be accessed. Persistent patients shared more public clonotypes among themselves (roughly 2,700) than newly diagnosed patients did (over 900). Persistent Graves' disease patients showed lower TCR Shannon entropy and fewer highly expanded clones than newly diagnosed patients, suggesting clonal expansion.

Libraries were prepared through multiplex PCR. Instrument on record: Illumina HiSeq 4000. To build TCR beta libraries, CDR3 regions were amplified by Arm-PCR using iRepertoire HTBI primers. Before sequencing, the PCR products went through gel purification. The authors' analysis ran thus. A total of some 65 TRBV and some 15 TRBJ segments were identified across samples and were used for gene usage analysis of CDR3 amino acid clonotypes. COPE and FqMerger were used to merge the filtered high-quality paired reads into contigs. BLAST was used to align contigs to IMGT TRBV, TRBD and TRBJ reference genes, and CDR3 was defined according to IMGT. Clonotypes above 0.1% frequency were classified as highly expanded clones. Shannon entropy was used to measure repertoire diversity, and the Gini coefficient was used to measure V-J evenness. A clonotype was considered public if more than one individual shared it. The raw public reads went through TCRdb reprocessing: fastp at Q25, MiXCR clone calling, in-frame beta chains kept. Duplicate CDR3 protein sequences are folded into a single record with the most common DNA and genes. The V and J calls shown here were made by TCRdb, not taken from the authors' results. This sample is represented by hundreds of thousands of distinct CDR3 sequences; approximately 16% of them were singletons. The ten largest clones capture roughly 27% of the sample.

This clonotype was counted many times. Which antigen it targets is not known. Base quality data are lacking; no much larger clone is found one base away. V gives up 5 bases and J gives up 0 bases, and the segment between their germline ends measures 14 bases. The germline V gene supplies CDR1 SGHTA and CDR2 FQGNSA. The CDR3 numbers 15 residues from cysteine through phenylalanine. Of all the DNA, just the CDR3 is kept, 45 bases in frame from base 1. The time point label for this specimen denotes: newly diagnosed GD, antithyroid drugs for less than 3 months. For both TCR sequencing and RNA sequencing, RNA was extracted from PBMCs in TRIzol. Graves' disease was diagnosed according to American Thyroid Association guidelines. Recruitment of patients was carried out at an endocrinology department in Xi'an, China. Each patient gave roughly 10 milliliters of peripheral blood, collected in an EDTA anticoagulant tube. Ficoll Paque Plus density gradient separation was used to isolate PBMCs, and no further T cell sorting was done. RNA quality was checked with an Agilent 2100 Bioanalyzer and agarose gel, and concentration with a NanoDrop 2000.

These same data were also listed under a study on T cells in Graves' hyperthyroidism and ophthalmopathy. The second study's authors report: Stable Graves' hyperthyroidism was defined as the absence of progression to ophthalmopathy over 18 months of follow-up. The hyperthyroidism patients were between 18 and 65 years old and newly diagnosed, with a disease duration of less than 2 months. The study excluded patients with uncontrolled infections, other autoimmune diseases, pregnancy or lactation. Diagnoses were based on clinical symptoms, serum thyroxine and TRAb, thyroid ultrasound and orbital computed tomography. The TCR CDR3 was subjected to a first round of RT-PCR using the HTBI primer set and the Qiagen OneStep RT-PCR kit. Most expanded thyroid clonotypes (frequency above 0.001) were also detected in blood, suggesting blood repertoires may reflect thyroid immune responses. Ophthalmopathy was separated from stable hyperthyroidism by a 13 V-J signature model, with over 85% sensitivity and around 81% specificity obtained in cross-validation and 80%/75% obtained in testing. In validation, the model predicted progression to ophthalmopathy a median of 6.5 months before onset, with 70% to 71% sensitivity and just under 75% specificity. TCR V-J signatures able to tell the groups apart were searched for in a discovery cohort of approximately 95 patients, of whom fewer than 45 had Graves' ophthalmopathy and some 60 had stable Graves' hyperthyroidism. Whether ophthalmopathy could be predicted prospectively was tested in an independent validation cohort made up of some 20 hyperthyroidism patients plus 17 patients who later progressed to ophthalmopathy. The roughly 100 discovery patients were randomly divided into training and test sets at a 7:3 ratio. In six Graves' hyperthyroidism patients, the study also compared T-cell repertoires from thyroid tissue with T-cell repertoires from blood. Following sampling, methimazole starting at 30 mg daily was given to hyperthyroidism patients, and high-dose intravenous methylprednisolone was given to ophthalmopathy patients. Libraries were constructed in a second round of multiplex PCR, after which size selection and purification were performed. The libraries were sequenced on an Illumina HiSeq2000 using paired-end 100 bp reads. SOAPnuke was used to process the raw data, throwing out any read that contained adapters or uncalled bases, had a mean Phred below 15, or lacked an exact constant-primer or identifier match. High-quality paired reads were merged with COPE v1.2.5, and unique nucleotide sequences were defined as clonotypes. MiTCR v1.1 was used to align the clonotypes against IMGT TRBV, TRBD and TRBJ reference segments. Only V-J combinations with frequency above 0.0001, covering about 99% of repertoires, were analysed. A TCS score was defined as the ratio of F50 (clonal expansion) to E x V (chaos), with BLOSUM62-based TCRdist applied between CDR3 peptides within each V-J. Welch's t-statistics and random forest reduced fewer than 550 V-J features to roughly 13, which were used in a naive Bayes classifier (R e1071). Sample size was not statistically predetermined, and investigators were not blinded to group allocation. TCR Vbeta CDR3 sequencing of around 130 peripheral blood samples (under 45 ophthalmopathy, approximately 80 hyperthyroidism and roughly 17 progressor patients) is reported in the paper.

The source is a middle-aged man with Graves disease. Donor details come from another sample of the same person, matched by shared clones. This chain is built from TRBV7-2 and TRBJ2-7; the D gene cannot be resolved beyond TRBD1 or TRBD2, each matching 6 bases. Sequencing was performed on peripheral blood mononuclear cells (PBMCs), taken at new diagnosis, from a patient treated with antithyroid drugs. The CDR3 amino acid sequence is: CASSTRRGTSYEQYF. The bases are TGTGCCAGCAGCACCCGGAGGGGGACCTCCTACGAGCAGTACTTC.